The rows below give T cell receptor beta chains drawn from one sample of a study of blood T cell repertoires in COVID-19. Repertoires were generated with immunoSEQ multiplex PCR, while TCRdb's copy carries only in-frame clones and drops some. The profile shows some 270,000 clones, approximately 83% of them singletons. The sequenced sample consisted of PBMCs or T cells enriched from blood (not recorded which). The receptors come from a man aged 45-65 years who had recovered from COVID-19. Each CDR3 is given with its conserved first and last residue. D genes are given only for firm matches. Some rows mark clone size as missing; the rest say once, few, many or name a class of expanded clone.

V	D	size	J	DNA	CDR3
TRBV28	TRBD1	few	TRBJ1-5	TGTGCCAGCAGTTTACGGGACAGAGAAGATCAGCCCCAGCATTTT	CASSLRDREDQPQHF
TRBV5-1	.	.	TRBJ2-1	TGCGCCAGCAAAGTGAACAGGGCAATGATAAGCTCCTACAATGAGCAGTTCTTC	CASKVNRAMISSYNEQFF
TRBV6-5	.	.	TRBJ1-5	TGTGCCAGTCAGAGAGGTTCTAGCAATCAGCCCCAGCATTTT	CASQRGSSNQPQHF
TRBV19	TRBD1	.	TRBJ2-5	TGTGCCAGTAGACCGGACAGGGGAGAAGAGACCCAGTACTTC	CASRPDRGEETQYF
TRBV2	TRBD2	.	TRBJ2-7	TGTGCCAGCAGTGAGAAGAAAGCGGGAGGGCCAGACTTC	CASSEKKAGGPDF
TRBV28	TRBD1	.	TRBJ1-1	TGTGCCAGCATTCCCCCGGGCCAGGGGGACACTGAAGCTTTCTTT	CASIPPGQGDTEAFF
TRBV5-1	.	.	TRBJ2-7	TGCGCCAGCAGCTTGGTGGAGTACGAGCAGTACTTC	CASSLVEYEQYF
TRBV28	.	.	TRBJ2-5	TGTGCCAGCAGTTTCCCGGGGTACCAAGAGACCCAGTACTTC	CASSFPGYQETQYF
TRBV6-5	.	.	TRBJ2-7	TGTGCCAGCAGTTTGGGCAGGGGATTCTACGAGCAGTACTTC	CASSLGRGFYEQYF
TRBV5-1	TRBD1	.	TRBJ1-4	TGCGCCAGCAGCTTAACAAGACAGGGAGGTGAAAAACTGTTTTTT	CASSLTRQGGEKLFF
TRBV11-2	.	.	TRBJ2-3	TGTGCCAGCAGCTTAGGGACTGGGCCTCCATCGCAGTATTTT	CASSLGTGPPSQYF
TRBV4-1	.	.	TRBJ1-1	TGCGCCAGCAGCCATGGGGCAGGAATGAACACTGAAGCTTTCTTT	CASSHGAGMNTEAFF
TRBV7-3	TRBD1	once	TRBJ1-4	TGTGCCAGCAGCCAGACAGGGGGCGACGGAAAACTGTTTTTT	CASSQTGGDGKLFF
TRBV11-2	TRBD1	.	TRBJ2-3	TGTGCCAGCAGCCAGGGGGCTGGGTTCACAGATACGCAGTATTTT	CASSQGAGFTDTQYF
TRBV5-5	.	.	TRBJ2-1	TGTGCCAGCAACAAAATGGGCCATAATGAGCAGTTCTTC	CASNKMGHNEQFF
TRBV6-2/TRBV6-3	.	.	TRBJ1-6	TGTGCCAGCAGTTACGGGTCAGGGGTGGGTTCACCCCTCCACTTT	CASSYGSGVGSPLHF
TRBV21-1	.	.	TRBJ2-5	TGTGCCAGCAGCGCGGGACAGCATTTCGGCCAAGAGACCCAGTACTTC	CASSAGQHFGQETQYF
TRBV4-1	TRBD2	.	TRBJ2-7	TGCGCCAGCAGCCAAGATGCGGGTAGCGGGAGAAGGGGGGAGCAGTACTTC	CASSQDAGSGRRGEQYF
TRBV18	TRBD1	.	TRBJ1-1	TGTGCCAGCTCACCACCGACAGGGGAGGGCACTGAAGCTTTCTTT	CASSPPTGEGTEAFF
TRBV11-3	.	.	TRBJ2-5	TGTGCCAGCAGCTTTGAAAGCGGAGAGACCCAGTACTTC	CASSFESGETQYF
TRBV20-1	TRBD1	once	TRBJ1-5	TGCAGTGCTAGTCGTACAGGGGATCCTAGCAATCAGCCCCAGCATTTT	CSASRTGDPSNQPQHF
TRBV6-2/TRBV6-3	TRBD2	.	TRBJ2-5	TGTGCCAGCAGCCCTTCGGGAGGCCTGCAAGAGACCCAGTACTTC	CASSPSGGLQETQYF
TRBV6-5	.	few	TRBJ2-2	TGTGCCAGCAGTCCCGAGATATACCGGGAGCTGTTTTTT	CASSPEIYRELFF
TRBV11-1	TRBD1	.	TRBJ1-1	TGTGCCAGCAGCTCCCGGGACAGGGGATTCACTGAAGCTTTCTTT	CASSSRDRGFTEAFF
TRBV5-1	TRBD1	.	TRBJ1-5	TGCGCCAGCAGCCCTGACAGGGGAAATCAGCCCCAGCATTTT	CASSPDRGNQPQHF
TRBV15	TRBD1	.	TRBJ1-1	TGTGCCACCAGCAAGGACAGGTCGAACACTGAAGCTTTCTTT	CATSKDRSNTEAFF
TRBV11-3	TRBD1	.	TRBJ1-4	TGTGCCAGCAGCTACGCTCGGACAGGGATAAGTGAAAAACTGTTTTTT	CASSYARTGISEKLFF
TRBV11-3	TRBD2	.	TRBJ2-1	TGTGCCAGCAGCTTAGGTCCCCAGGCTAGCGGGGGGAATAAGTTCTTC	CASSLGPQASGGNKFF